These 32 T cell receptor beta chains were all obtained from the same sample, sequenced in a study of CD8 T cells in ankylosing spondylitis. Whole-study findings and limits: Among TCR beta sequences, a motif of fewer than 10 highly homologous variants appeared characteristic of ankylosing spondylitis blood.

A single record per CDR3 protein comes from TCRdb applying MiXCR to the 5' RACE reads. The repertoire holds roughly 670,000 distinct CDR3 sequences, with around 17% as singletons. Antigens for these TCRs are unknown. Sequencing input: blood, either unsorted or a sorted T cell fraction (not recorded which). The source is a male donor with ankylosing spondylitis.

The rearrangement links TRBV29-1 to TRBJ2-3; D gene unclear. V was cut by 0 bases and J by 2 bases, with 12 bases left in between. This CDR3 contains 15 residues. Germline V lookup: CDR1 SQVTM, CDR2 ANQGSEA. The CDR3 DNA sequence: TGCAGCGTTGAAGAGGTCGGCTATTCCACAGATACGCAGTATTTT. It translates to CSVEEVGYSTDTQYF.

The CDR3 nucleotides read TGTGCCAGCAGCTCACACCCAGGGGGGAACTATGGCTACACCTTC. Amino acids: CASSSHPGGNYGYTF. The chain links TRBV7-6 to TRBJ1-2; TRBD1 agrees at 7 bases. This CDR3 is built from 15 residues. J was trimmed by 2 bases and V by 4 bases; bases with no gene match: 7. The germline gives CDR1 SGHVS, CDR2 FNYEAQ.

This clonotype was recorded once. This chain links TRBV7-8 with TRBJ2-7; 9 bases map to TRBD1. The CDR3 sequence is 16 residues long. V dropped 5 bases and J dropped 2; count of bases not matched to a gene: 10. Germline loops: CDR1 SGHVS, CDR2 FQNEAQ. The CDR3 loop reads CASSQGQGKLTYEQYF. The CDR3 nucleotides are TGTGCCAGCAGCCAAGGACAGGGGAAACTTACCTACGAGCAGTACTTC.

The V call is TRBV5-1, the J call TRBJ1-1; no reliable D call. Germline values: CDR1 SGHRS, CDR2 YFSETQ. Trimming stripped 0 bases from V and 8 bases from J, with 17 bases between. There are 15 residues in the CDR3. In DNA, the CDR3 is TGCGCCAGCAGCTTGGTTCCGGGATCTCAAAACGAAGCTTTCTTT. Protein: CASSLVPGSQNEAFF.

This clonotype was recorded at least ten times. The chain recombines TRBV10-3 with TRBJ2-1; the D is unclear. This CDR3 has 12 amino acids. V was cut by 6 bases and J by 9 bases, with 12 bases left in between. Germline V gene sequence: CDR1 ENHRY, CDR2 SYGVKD. CDR3 in DNA: TGTGCCATCAGAGCAGGAGTGAGTGAGCAGTTCTTC. Translated, it gives CAIRAGVSEQFF.

The chain has TRBV18 and TRBJ2-7, with a possible D match to TRBD2 (6 bases). The CDR3 contains 13 residues. V dropped 5 bases and J dropped 6 bases, with 14 bases sitting between them. Germline V gene data show CDR1 as KGHSH and CDR2 as LQKENI. The CDR3 is CASSTPPGVEQYF. The DNA of the CDR3 is TGTGCCAGCTCAACTCCCCCGGGGGTCGAGCAGTACTTC.

The CDR3 bases are TGTGCCAGCAGCCAGCGGAAGAATGAGCAGTTCTTC. It codes for CASSQRKNEQFF. This chain links TRBV13 with TRBJ2-1; tentative D call: TRBD2 (5 bases). V was shortened by 5 bases and J by 7 bases, with 9 bases between the two germline ends. Germline V gene lookup returns CDR1 PRHDT and CDR2 FYEKMQ (reference sequence). CDR3 length: 12 amino acids.

This clonotype appeared many times. The chain recombines TRBV7-3 with TRBJ1-1; D gene ambiguous. The CDR3 loop spans 14 amino acids. Germline CDR1 reads SGHTA; CDR2 reads FQGTGA. Trimming pared 5 bases from V and 4 bases from J, leaving 14 bases between. The CDR3 spells CASSGAGLGTEAFF. CDR3 bases: TGTGCCAGCAGCGGTGCCGGACTGGGCACTGAAGCTTTCTTT.

This sequence joins TRBV7-8 and TRBJ2-7; D ambiguous. V was clipped by 5 bases and J by 2 bases, with 7 bases between them. This CDR3 has 12 amino acids. Germline V CDR1 and CDR2: SGHVS, FQNEAQ. The CDR3 protein is CASSPWTYEQYF. The CDR3 region has the DNA TGTGCCAGCAGCCCCTGGACCTACGAGCAGTACTTC.

This clonotype was picked up a small number of times. This rearrangement joins TRBV12-3 or TRBV12-4 to TRBJ1-1; D is unclear. This CDR3 has 14 amino acids. V was shortened by 2 bases and J by 7 bases, with 14 bases between the two germline ends. The CDR3 is CASSLNSGVFEAFF. In nucleotides, the CDR3 is TGTGCCAGCAGTTTAAATTCAGGAGTATTTGAAGCTTTCTTT.

In this sample, this clonotype turned up once. This chain connects TRBV6-1 to TRBJ2-1, with 7 bases that match TRBD2. V trimming: 5 bases; J trimming: 12 bases; junction bases outside the gene matches: 19. CDR1 MNHNS and CDR2 SASEGT come from the germline V gene. CDR3 length: 16 amino acids. This CDR3 reads CASSLNSGQEVDVQFF. In nucleotides, the CDR3 is TGTGCCAGCAGTCTTAATAGCGGGCAAGAGGTGGATGTGCAGTTCTTC.

The sample holds a few counts of this clonotype. The rearrangement uses TRBV25-1 and TRBJ1-2; 9 nucleotides match TRBD1. CDR1 is MGHDK, CDR2 SYGVNS, per germline. This CDR3 has 16 amino acids. Germline trimming cut 3 bases from V and 1 base from J; bases unmatched to any gene: 6. This CDR3 reads CASSEGTGTINYGYTF. In DNA, the CDR3 is TGTGCCAGCAGTGAGGGGACAGGGACTATTAACTATGGCTACACCTTC.

The V and J genes are TRBV20-1 and TRBJ2-1; D gene unclear. Germline loops: CDR1 DFQATT, CDR2 SNEGSKA (reference sequence). The germline V and J ends were trimmed by 0 bases and 2 bases, with 11 bases remaining between them. The CDR3 runs 15 residues. The CDR3 is CSARDSETAYNEQFF. CDR3 nucleotide sequence: TGCAGTGCTAGAGATTCGGAGACCGCCTACAATGAGCAGTTCTTC.

The J gene is TRBJ2-7, the V gene TRBV5-1, with D possibly being TRBD1 (6 bases). There are 15 residues in the CDR3. Germline V CDR1 and CDR2: SGHRS, YFSETQ. The V and J ends lost 0 bases and 2 bases respectively, with 12 bases between them. The CDR3 nucleotides are TGCGCCAGCAGCTTGGGGACAGCTATGGCCTACGAGCAGTACTTC. Its translation: CASSLGTAMAYEQYF.

This clonotype has a handful of counts. This chain uses TRBV4-3 with TRBJ2-1, with a possible D match to TRBD2 (6 bases). Germline CDR1 LGHNA, CDR2 YSLEER. This CDR3 is 18 amino acids long. Between the trimmed V and J ends, which lost 3 bases and 4 bases, there was a span of 22 bases. The CDR3 reads CASSHVTSLTSTYNEQFF. In DNA, the CDR3 is TGCGCCAGCAGCCATGTTACTAGCCTTACAAGTACTTACAATGAGCAGTTCTTC.

In this sample, this clonotype turned up a few times. The V gene is TRBV5-1, the J gene TRBJ2-3, with D perhaps being TRBD1 or TRBD2 (6 bases each). CDR3 length: 15 residues. V lost 4 bases, J lost 4 bases, and 16 bases lay in between. Germline V lookup: CDR1 SGHRS, CDR2 YFSETQ. CDR3 residues: CASSGGTTRADTQYF. The CDR3 DNA reads TGCGCCAGCAGCGGGGGGACAACTCGGGCAGATACGCAGTATTTT.

The V and J genes are TRBV6-2 or TRBV6-3 and TRBJ2-7; 11 positions match TRBD2. CDR1 is MNHEY, CDR2 SVGEGT, per germline. V was pared by 0 bases and J by 1 base, with 5 bases of the junction left unmatched. This CDR3 has 17 amino acids. The CDR3 sequence: CASSYSLAGESSYEQYF. Here the CDR3 DNA reads TGTGCCAGCAGTTACTCACTAGCGGGGGAAAGTTCCTACGAGCAGTACTTC.

The sample holds a few counts of this clonotype. J is TRBJ2-1 and V is TRBV7-3; TRBD2 is a possible D gene (5 bases). CDR1 SGHTA and CDR2 FQGTGA come from the germline V gene. The ends were cut back, 2 bases at V and 9 bases at J, with 11 bases in the middle. CDR3 length equals 13 residues. DNA for the CDR3: TGTGCCAGCAGCTTACCCCCGAGCGGTGAGCAGTTCTTC. The encoded protein is CASSLPPSGEQFF.

Ten or more counts support this clonotype. The DNA for the CDR3 is TGTGCCAGCAGTCCCCCGCCGGACGGGGCCAACGTCCTGACTTTC. Its translation: CASSPPPDGANVLTF. V and J are TRBV2 and TRBJ2-6; no reliable D call. V lost 5 bases and J 4 bases, leaving 12 bases between the germline ends. CDR1 is SNHLY and CDR2 is FYNNEI in the germline V gene. This CDR3 is 15 amino acids long.

This clonotype was picked up many times. The chain joins TRBV20-1 to TRBJ2-1; 7 bases are shared with TRBD2. V lost 5 bases and J lost 8; bases outside the gene matches: 9. Germline V gene sequence: CDR1 DFQATT, CDR2 SNEGSKA (reference sequence). The length of the CDR3 is 13 residues. The CDR3 spells CSAGGSGGYEQFF. DNA of the CDR3: TGCAGTGCTGGCGGATCGGGAGGTTATGAGCAGTTCTTC.

The count of this clonotype is one. This chain connects TRBV5-1 to TRBJ2-1; 7 bases fit TRBD1. The CDR3 totals 17 residues. The V gene end was trimmed by 4 bases and the J gene end by 1 base; junction bases not matched to a gene: 11. CDR1 is SGHRS and CDR2 is YFSETQ in the germline V gene. CDR3 protein: CASSGSPGTASYNEQFF. CDR3 nucleotides: TGCGCCAGCAGCGGTTCCCCCGGGACAGCTTCCTACAATGAGCAGTTCTTC.

This chain connects TRBV5-6 to TRBJ2-1, with 8 bases identical to TRBD2. The germline gives CDR1 SGHDT, CDR2 YYEEEE. CDR3 length: 17 residues. V lost 3 bases to trimming and J lost 7 bases; unmatched junction nucleotides: 15. Here the CDR3 DNA reads TGTGCCAGCAGCTCCGATTGGATGGATAGCGGGAAAAATGAGCAGTTCTTC. It specifies CASSSDWMDSGKNEQFF.

The rearrangement links TRBV28 to TRBJ2-1; D may correspond to TRBD1 or TRBD2 (6 bases each). Trimming stripped 6 bases from V and 10 bases from J, with 16 bases between. Germline-derived CDR1 and CDR2 are MDHEN and SYDVKM. The CDR3 contains 13 residues. DNA of the CDR3: TGTGCCAGCAGCCCCCCGGGGGCCAGAGAGCAGTTCTTC. Residues: CASSPPGAREQFF.

The J gene is TRBJ2-7, the V gene TRBV28; TRBD1 agrees at 9 bases. The CDR3 extends over 15 amino acids. V lost 6 bases, J lost 3 bases, and 9 bases stayed unmatched. The germline gives CDR1 MDHEN, CDR2 SYDVKM. This CDR3 reads CASRAPGQGVYEQYF. DNA for the CDR3: TGTGCCAGCAGGGCTCCGGGACAGGGAGTCTACGAGCAGTACTTC.

The sample holds a few counts of this clonotype. This sequence joins TRBV20-1 and TRBJ2-5; 15 bases map to TRBD2. After removal of 5 bases from V and 1 base from J, the junction contained 11 bases not matched to a gene. CDR3 length: 18 amino acids. The germline CDR1 and CDR2 sequences are DFQATT and SNEGSKA (reference sequence). The CDR3 loop reads CSARSGTSGGPGQETQYF. Here the CDR3 DNA reads TGCAGTGCTCGGTCAGGGACTAGCGGGGGGCCGGGCCAAGAGACCCAGTACTTC.

The chain combines TRBV3-1 with TRBJ2-1; 9 bases fit TRBD1. V lost 4 bases and J lost 4; bases outside the gene matches: 8. Germline V CDR1 and CDR2: LGHDT, YNNKEL (reference sequence). This CDR3 has 16 amino acids. The CDR3 DNA follows: TGTGCCAGCAGCCGAAACACAGGGGGCTGGTACAATGAGCAGTTCTTC. Residues: CASSRNTGGWYNEQFF.

The genes are TRBV19 and TRBJ1-6; D gene ambiguous. With 6 bases removed from V and 2 bases from J, the gap between germline ends came to 8 bases. CDR3 size: 14 residues. In germline, CDR1 is LNHDA, CDR2 SQIVND (reference sequence). CDR3 nucleotides: TGTGCCAGTAGCAGACGGCCCTATAATTCACCCCTCCACTTT. Residues: CASSRRPYNSPLHF.

A single count supports this clonotype. The chain couples TRBV20-1 to TRBJ1-1; possible D gene TRBD1, 5 bases. This CDR3 has 14 residues. The V end was cut by 6 bases, the J end by 6 bases, with 20 bases between. In germline, CDR1 is DFQATT, CDR2 SNEGSKA (reference sequence). The CDR3 sequence is CSAINTGGRAEAFF. CDR3 DNA: TGCAGTGCCATTAATACAGGTGGCCGCGCTGAAGCTTTCTTT.

This clonotype was seen only a few times. The chain couples TRBV20-1 to TRBJ2-1; TRBD2 agrees at 10 bases. Trimming took 1 base from V and 3 from J; bases not matched to a gene: 6. This CDR3 region has 16 residues. Germline CDR1 is DFQATT and CDR2 is SNEGSKA (reference sequence). CDR3 in amino acids: CSARVSLAGNYNEQFF. For the CDR3, the DNA is TGCAGTGCTAGAGTATCACTAGCGGGGAACTACAATGAGCAGTTCTTC.

The J gene is TRBJ1-5, the V gene TRBV6-1; 12 positions match TRBD1. The junction had 7 bases not matched to a gene; V was cut back by 4 bases and J by 6 bases. Per the germline V gene, CDR1 is MNHNS and CDR2 is SASEGT. This CDR3 has 16 residues. The CDR3 DNA follows: TGTGCCAGCAGTGGCCCCGGGACAGGGGGCGGTCAGCCCCAGCATTTT. This gives the protein CASSGPGTGGGQPQHF.

The chain carries TRBV13 and TRBJ2-3, with 8 bases lining up with TRBD2. Looked up from germline, CDR1 is PRHDT and CDR2 is FYEKMQ (reference sequence). CDR3 length: 16 residues. The V and J ends lost 0 bases and 4 bases, in that order; junction bases with no gene match: 6. As DNA, the CDR3 is TGTGCCAGCAGCTTAGGCCGGGCGGGAGGCCCAGATACGCAGTATTTT. As protein: CASSLGRAGGPDTQYF. The variable domain in full, with the rest retrieved from reference TRBV13 and TRBJ2-3, is AAGVIQSPRHLIKEKRETATLKCYPIPRHDTVYWYQQGPGQDPQFLISFYEKMQSDKGSIPDRFSAQQFSDYHSELNMSSLELGDSALYFCASSLGRAGGPDTQYFGPGTRLTVL.

The chain recombines TRBV3-1 with TRBJ1-2, with 8 bases fitting TRBD1. The V gene's germline CDR1 is LGHDT and CDR2 YNNKEL (reference sequence). The CDR3 is made up of 14 amino acids. The V and J ends lost 2 bases and 7 bases, in that order; junction bases with no gene match: 6. The CDR3 DNA reads as TGTGCCAGCAGCCAAATGGACAGGGTGCGTGGCTACACCTTC. Amino acids: CASSQMDRVRGYTF.